Following are 3 T cell receptor beta chains from one sample sequenced in a study of T cells in Graves' hyperthyroidism and ophthalmopathy. Amplified TCR beta CDR3 regions derived from RNA transcripts. First-round RT-PCR of the TCR CDR3 relied on the HTBI primer set. TCRdb redid the calling of the multiplex PCR reads with MiXCR, one entry per CDR3 protein. The repertoire holds 600,000 to 700,000 distinct CDR3 sequences, with approximately 14% as singletons. Material for sequencing was blood. The source is a woman between 40 and 50 years old with Graves' ophthalmopathy.

This clonotype turned up a few times. The chain couples TRBV6-5 to TRBJ1-2; D is possibly TRBD1 (5 bases). Per the germline V gene, CDR1 is MNHEY and CDR2 is SVGAGI. The CDR3 covers 15 residues. V was trimmed by 1 base and J by 2 bases, leaving 11 bases between them. CDR3 in amino acids: CASSYYGGANYGYTF. Here the CDR3 DNA reads TGTGCCAGCAGTTACTATGGAGGGGCCAACTATGGCTACACCTTC.

The table lists this clonotype with many counts. The chain links TRBV10-3 to TRBJ1-1; tentative D call: TRBD1 (6 bases). Germline lookup yields CDR1 ENHRY and CDR2 SYGVKD. There are 13 residues in the CDR3. V was trimmed by 6 bases and J by 8 bases, leaving 16 bases between them. CDR3 sequence reads: CAIRNGGGGEAFF. CDR3 nucleotide sequence: TGTGCCATCAGAAACGGAGGGGGGGGAGAAGCTTTCTTT.

This clonotype was seen ten or more times. The rearrangement joins TRBV28 to TRBJ2-7; D is unclear. Germline V lookup: CDR1 MDHEN, CDR2 SYDVKM. The ends were cut back, 4 bases at V and 2 bases at J, with 9 bases in the middle. The CDR3 has 13 amino acids. The CDR3 sequence is CASSYPQTYEQYF. CDR3 nucleotides: TGTGCCAGCAGTTATCCGCAAACCTACGAGCAGTACTTC.